A single T cell receptor (beta chain) is shown here with its context. What it recognizes is unknown. Clones were read by immunoSEQ multiplex PCR, and TCRdb kept only the in-frame ones, dropping some. The sample holds 20,000 to 25,000 clones; about 74% are singletons and the top ten take less than 3.5%. Under the ViraFEST assay, PBMC were stimulated with viral peptide pools so that antigen-specific CD4+ T cells expanded. Sequencing was performed afterwards. Subsequent to 10 days of culture, CD4+ T cells were isolated. Testing of the vaccine recipients showed negative nucleocapsid antibodies and no prior SARS-CoV-2 infection. This record comes from a study of vaccination effects on CD4 cells after COVID-19. The germline V gene encodes CDR1 SGHRS and CDR2 YFSETQ. V lost 3 bases and J lost 4; bases outside the gene matches: 8. This CDR3 comprises 15 residues. Findings of the study overall: Clones arising from infection and from vaccination showed marked clonal contraction late after vaccination.

The chain has TRBV5-1 and TRBJ2-7; 9 nucleotides match TRBD2. The clonotype was recovered from a human donor who received a COVID-19 vaccine. Sequencing used CD4+ T cells from PBMCs cultured with SARS-CoV-2 spike peptides, obtained before COVID-19 vaccination. Here the CDR3 reads CASSSAGGPRYEQYF. CDR3 DNA: TGCGCCAGCAGCTCGGCGGGAGGGCCCAGGTACGAGCAGTACTTC.